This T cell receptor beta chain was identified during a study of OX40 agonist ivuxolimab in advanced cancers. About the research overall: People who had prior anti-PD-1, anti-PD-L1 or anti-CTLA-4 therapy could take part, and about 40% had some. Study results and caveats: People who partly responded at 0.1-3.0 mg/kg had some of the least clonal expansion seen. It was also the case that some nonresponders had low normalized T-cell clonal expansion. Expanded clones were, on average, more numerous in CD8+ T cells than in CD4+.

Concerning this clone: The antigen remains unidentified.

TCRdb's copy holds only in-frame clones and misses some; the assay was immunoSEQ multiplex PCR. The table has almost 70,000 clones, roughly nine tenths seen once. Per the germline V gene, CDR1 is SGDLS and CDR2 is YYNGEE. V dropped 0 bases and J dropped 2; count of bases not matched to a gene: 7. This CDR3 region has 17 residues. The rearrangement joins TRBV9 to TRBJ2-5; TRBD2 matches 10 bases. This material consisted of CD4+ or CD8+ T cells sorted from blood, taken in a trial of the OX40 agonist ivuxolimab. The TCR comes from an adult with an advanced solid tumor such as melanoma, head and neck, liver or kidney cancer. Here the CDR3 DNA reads TGTGCCAGCAGCGTAGGATCGGGACTAGCGACTCAAGAGACCCAGTACTTC. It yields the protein CASSVGSGLATQETQYF.